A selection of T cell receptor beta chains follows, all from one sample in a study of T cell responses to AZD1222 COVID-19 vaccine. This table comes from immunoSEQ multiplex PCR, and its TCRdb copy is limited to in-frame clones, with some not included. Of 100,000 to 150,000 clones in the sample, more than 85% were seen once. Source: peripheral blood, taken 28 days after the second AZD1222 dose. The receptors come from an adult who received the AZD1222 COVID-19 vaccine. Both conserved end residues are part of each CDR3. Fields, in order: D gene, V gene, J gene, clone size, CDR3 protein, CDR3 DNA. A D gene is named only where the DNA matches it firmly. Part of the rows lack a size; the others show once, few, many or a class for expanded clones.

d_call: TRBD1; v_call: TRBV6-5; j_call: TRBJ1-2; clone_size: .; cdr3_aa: CASHLDRVGHGYTF; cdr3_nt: TGTGCCAGCCACTTGGACAGGGTAGGCCATGGCTACACCTTC
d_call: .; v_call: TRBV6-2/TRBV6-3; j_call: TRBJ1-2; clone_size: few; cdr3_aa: CASSYPAPGYEGYTF; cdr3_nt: TGTGCCAGCAGTTACCCCGCCCCAGGGTATGAAGGCTACACCTTC
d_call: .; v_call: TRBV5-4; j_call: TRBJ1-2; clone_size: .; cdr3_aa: CASSSGTDYGYTF; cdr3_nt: TGTGCCAGCAGCTCCGGGACGGACTATGGCTACACCTTC
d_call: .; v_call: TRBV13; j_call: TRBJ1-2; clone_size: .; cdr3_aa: CASSPTGLPGRGYTF; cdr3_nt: TGTGCCAGCAGCCCAACAGGGCTCCCGGGGCGAGGCTACACCTTC
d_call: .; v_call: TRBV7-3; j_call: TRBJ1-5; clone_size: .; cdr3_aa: CASSPSPNQPQHF; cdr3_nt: TGTGCCAGCAGCCCTTCTCCCAATCAGCCCCAGCATTTT
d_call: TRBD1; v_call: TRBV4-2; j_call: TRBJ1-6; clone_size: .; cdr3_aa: CASSQDPVRGRPYSPLHF; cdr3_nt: TGTGCCAGCAGCCAAGATCCCGTCAGGGGGCGTCCTTATTCACCCCTCCACTTT
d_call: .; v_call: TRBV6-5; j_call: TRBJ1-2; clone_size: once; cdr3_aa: CASGTRGYGYTF; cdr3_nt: TGTGCCAGTGGGACACGGGGATATGGCTACACCTTC
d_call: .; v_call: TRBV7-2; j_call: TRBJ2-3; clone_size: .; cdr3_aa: CASSVPSGPSTDTQYF; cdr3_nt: TGTGCCAGCAGCGTCCCCAGCGGGCCTAGCACAGATACGCAGTATTTT
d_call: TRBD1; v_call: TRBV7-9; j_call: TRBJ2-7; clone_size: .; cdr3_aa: CASSPKFPGQGSEQYF; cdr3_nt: TGTGCCAGCAGCCCAAAATTCCCGGGACAGGGGTCCGAGCAGTACTTC
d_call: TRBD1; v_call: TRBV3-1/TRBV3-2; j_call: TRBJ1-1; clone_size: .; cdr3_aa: CASSLGQGAAEAFF; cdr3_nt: TGTGCCAGCAGCCTCGGACAGGGGGCCGCTGAAGCTTTCTTT
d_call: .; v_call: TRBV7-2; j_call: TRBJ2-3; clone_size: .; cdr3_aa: CASSSYRDTQYF; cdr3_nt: TGTGCCAGCAGCTCATACAGGGATACGCAGTATTTT
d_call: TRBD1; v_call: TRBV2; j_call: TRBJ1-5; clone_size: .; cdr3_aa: CASYLGQGSNQPQHF; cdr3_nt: TGTGCCAGCTACCTCGGACAGGGTTCGAATCAGCCCCAGCATTTT
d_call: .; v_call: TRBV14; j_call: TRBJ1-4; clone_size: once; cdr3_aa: CASSHGQGVPNEKLFF; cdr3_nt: TGTGCCAGCAGCCATGGTCAGGGAGTACCTAATGAAAAACTGTTTTTT
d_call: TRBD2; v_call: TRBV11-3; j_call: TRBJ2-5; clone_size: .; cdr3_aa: CASRRKREDQETQYF; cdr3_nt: TGTGCCAGCCGAAGGAAGCGGGAAGACCAAGAGACCCAGTACTTC
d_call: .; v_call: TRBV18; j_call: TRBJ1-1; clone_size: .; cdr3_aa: CASSRTDDTEAFF; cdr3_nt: TGTGCCAGCTCACGGACAGACGACACTGAAGCTTTCTTT
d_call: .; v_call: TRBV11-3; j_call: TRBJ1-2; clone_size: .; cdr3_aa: CASSRQENYGYTF; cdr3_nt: TGTGCCAGCAGCCGACAGGAGAACTATGGCTACACCTTC
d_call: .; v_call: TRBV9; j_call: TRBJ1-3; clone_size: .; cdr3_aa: CASSPRGGSGNTIYF; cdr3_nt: TGTGCCAGCAGCCCTCGGGGGGGTTCAGGAAACACCATATATTTT
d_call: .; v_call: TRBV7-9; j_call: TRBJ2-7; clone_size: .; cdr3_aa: CASSLIEGGDSYEQYF; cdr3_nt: TGTGCCAGCAGCTTAATAGAAGGGGGAGACTCCTACGAGCAGTACTTC
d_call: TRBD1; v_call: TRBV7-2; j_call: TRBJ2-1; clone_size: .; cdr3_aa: CASSRRQGAREQFF; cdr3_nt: TGTGCCAGCAGCCGCAGACAGGGGGCGAGGGAGCAGTTCTTC
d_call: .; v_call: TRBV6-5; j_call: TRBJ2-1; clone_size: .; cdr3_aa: CASKLEVGEQFF; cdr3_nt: TGTGCCAGCAAGCTCGAAGTGGGGGAGCAGTTCTTC
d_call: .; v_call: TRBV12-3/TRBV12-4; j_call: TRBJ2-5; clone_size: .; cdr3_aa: CASSRTETQYF; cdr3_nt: TGTGCCAGCAGCCGGACAGAGACCCAGTACTTC
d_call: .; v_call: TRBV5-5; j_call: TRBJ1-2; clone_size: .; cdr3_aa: CASSGGSGMYGYTF; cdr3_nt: TGTGCCAGCAGCGGCGGCTCTGGGATGTATGGCTACACCTTC
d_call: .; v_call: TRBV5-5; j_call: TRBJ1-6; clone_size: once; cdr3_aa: CASSLDVGSAYNSPLHF; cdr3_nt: TGTGCCAGCAGCTTGGATGTAGGTTCAGCCTATAATTCACCCCTCCACTTT
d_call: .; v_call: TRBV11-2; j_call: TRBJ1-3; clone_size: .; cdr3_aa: CASSSIFRTAEGNTIYF; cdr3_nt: TGTGCCAGCAGCTCGATATTTCGGACAGCAGAAGGAAACACCATATATTTT
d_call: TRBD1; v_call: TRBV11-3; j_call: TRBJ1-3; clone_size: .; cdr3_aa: CASSSGQARGGNTIYF; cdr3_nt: TGTGCCAGCAGCTCGGGACAGGCTCGAGGGGGAAACACCATATATTTT
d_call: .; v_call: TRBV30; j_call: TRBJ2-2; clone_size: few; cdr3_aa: CAGTKGANTGELFF; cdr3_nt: TGTGCCGGAACCAAGGGAGCGAACACCGGGGAGCTGTTTTTT
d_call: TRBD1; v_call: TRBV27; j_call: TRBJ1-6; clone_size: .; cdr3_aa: CASRTGTGTSSPLHF; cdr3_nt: TGTGCCAGCAGAACCGGGACAGGGACGAGTTCACCCCTCCACTTT
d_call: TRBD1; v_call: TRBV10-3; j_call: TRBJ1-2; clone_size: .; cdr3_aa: CAISDPGQGNYGYTF; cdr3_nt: TGTGCCATCAGTGACCCGGGACAGGGTAACTATGGCTACACCTTC
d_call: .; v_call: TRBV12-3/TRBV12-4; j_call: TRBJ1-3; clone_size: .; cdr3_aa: CASSLRGNTIYF; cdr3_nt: TGTGCCAGCAGCCTTCGAGGAAACACCATATATTTT
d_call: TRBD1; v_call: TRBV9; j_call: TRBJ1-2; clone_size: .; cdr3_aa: CASSEGTGGYGYTF; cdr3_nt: TGTGCCAGCAGCGAAGGGACAGGCGGCTATGGCTACACCTTC
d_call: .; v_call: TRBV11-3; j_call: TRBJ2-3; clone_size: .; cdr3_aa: CASSLVEQDTQYF; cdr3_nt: TGTGCCAGCAGCTTAGTGGAGCAGGATACGCAGTATTTT
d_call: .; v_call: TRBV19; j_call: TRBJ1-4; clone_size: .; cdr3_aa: CASSMGPGTANEKLFF; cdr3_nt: TGTGCCAGTAGTATGGGTCCGGGGACCGCGAATGAAAAACTGTTTTTT
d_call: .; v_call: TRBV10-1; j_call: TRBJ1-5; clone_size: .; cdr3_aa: CARGWISNQPQHF; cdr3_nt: TGCGCCAGGGGATGGATTAGCAATCAGCCCCAGCATTTT
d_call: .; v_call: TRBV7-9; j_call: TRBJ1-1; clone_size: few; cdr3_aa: CASSLLRISEAFF; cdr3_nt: TGTGCCAGCAGCTTACTTCGAATTTCTGAAGCTTTCTTT
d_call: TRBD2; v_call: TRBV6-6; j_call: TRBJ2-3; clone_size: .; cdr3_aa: CASSEAGGSITDTQYF; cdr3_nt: TGTGCCAGCAGCGAGGCGGGAGGTTCCATCACAGATACGCAGTATTTT
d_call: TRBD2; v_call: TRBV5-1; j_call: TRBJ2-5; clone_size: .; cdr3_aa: CASSGTSGQETQYF; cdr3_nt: TGCGCCAGCAGCGGTACTAGCGGCCAAGAGACCCAGTACTTC
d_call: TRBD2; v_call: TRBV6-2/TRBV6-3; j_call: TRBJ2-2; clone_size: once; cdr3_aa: CASSSGTKVTGELFF; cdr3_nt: TGTGCCAGCAGTTCCGGGACTAAGGTGACCGGGGAGCTGTTTTTT
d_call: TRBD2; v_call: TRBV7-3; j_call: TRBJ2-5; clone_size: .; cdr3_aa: CASSLTGTSGTLESQYF; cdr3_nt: TGTGCCAGCAGCTTAACTGGGACTAGCGGGACCCTTGAGTCCCAGTACTTC
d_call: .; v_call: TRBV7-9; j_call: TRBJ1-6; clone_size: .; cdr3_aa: CASSLDGSPLHF; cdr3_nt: TGTGCCAGCAGCTTAGATGGCTCACCCCTCCACTTT
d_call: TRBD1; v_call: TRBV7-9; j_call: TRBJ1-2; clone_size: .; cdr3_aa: CASSLAGQQNYGYTF; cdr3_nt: TGTGCCAGCAGCTTAGCGGGACAGCAAAACTATGGCTACACCTTC
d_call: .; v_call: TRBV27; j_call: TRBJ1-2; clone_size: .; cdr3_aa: CASSPVVGGGYGYTF; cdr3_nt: TGTGCCAGCAGCCCGGTTGTAGGGGGAGGCTATGGCTACACCTTC
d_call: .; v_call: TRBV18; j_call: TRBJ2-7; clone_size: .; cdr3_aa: CASSPTDKVSYEQYF; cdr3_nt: TGTGCCAGCTCACCGACGGATAAAGTCTCCTACGAGCAGTACTTC
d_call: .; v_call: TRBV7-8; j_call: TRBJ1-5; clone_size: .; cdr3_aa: CASSLDYQPQHF; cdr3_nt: TGTGCCAGCAGCTTAGACTACCAGCCCCAGCATTTT
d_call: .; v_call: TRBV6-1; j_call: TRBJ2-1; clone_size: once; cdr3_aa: CASSGGGRTVYNEQFF; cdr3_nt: TGTGCCAGCAGTGGAGGGGGGCGGACTGTCTACAATGAGCAGTTCTTC
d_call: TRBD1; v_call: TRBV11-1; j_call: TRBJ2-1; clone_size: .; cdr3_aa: CASSDSRGPSYNEQFF; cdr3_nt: TGTGCCAGCAGCGATTCTAGGGGGCCCTCTTACAATGAGCAGTTCTTC
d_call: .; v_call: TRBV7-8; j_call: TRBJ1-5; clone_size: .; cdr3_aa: CASSLGILGSPRGSNQPQHF; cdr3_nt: TGTGCCAGCAGCTTAGGGATCCTAGGGTCACCCAGGGGCAGCAATCAGCCCCAGCATTTT
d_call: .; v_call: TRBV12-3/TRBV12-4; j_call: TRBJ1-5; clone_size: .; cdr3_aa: CASSLGQGKPQHF; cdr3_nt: TGTGCCAGCAGTTTGGGGCAGGGGAAGCCCCAGCATTTT